This T cell receptor beta chain was captured by sequencing in a study of blood T cell repertoires in COVID-19. About the study: Samples representing acute and convalescent COVID-19 were sourced from the United States, Italy and Spain. PBMCs, B-cell-depleted T cells, or T cells provided the cDNA or gDNA that made up the material.

Ages ranged from about 18 to 89 years, with residence in 24 US areas. Recovery meant two consecutive negative NP/OP PCR tests, professional clearance, or resolved symptoms. Trimming took off 4 bases at V and 10 bases at J, with 24 bases between the two ends. This CDR3 is 16 amino acids long. The germline gives CDR1 SGHTS, CDR2 YDEGEE. Measured with immunoSEQ multiplex PCR; TCRdb has only the in-frame clones, and not every one. The sample shows fewer than 400,000 clones, approximately 83% of them seen only once. This TCR was recovered from a man under 40 who had recovered from COVID-19. V and J are TRBV5-8 and TRBJ2-1, with a tentative D call TRBD1 (6 bases). Sequences were obtained from PBMCs or T cells enriched from blood (not recorded which). The CDR3 DNA sequence: TGTGCCAGCAGCCCCGTGGGGAGAGGTACTCAGGGGGAGCAGTTCTTC. Protein sequence: CASSPVGRGTQGEQFF.